This note documents a single TCR beta chain sequence. Its cognate antigen is unknown. The CDR3 contains 18 residues. V was clipped by 5 bases and J by 5 bases, with 22 bases between them. The sample is drawn from a study of shared clonotypes between healthy human individuals. Study summary: Each donor's CD8 memory used one plate, CD8 naive two, each CD4 subset three.

Libraries were prepared by immunoSEQ multiplex PCR; TCRdb keeps only in-frame clonotypes and omits some of them. The table shows around 600,000 clones, with 85% to 95% occurring only once. Study-wide points: About 5% of naive CD4 clonotypes were shared across a few donors.

Naive-designated CD8 cells lacked CD45RO, were positively enriched for CCR7, and omitted terminally differentiated effector memory CD45RA+ cells. The V gene is TRBV6-7, the J gene TRBJ2-6; D uncertain. TRBV6-7 is labeled an ORF, and its function is uncertain. The sequence was collected from a woman aged 25-40 years in good health. Sequenced input: naive CD8+ T cells sorted from blood. CDR3 residues: CASSPWMRFTSRANVLTF. DNA for the CDR3: TGTGCCAGCAGTCCTTGGATGCGTTTTACAAGTCGGGCCAACGTCCTGACTTTC.